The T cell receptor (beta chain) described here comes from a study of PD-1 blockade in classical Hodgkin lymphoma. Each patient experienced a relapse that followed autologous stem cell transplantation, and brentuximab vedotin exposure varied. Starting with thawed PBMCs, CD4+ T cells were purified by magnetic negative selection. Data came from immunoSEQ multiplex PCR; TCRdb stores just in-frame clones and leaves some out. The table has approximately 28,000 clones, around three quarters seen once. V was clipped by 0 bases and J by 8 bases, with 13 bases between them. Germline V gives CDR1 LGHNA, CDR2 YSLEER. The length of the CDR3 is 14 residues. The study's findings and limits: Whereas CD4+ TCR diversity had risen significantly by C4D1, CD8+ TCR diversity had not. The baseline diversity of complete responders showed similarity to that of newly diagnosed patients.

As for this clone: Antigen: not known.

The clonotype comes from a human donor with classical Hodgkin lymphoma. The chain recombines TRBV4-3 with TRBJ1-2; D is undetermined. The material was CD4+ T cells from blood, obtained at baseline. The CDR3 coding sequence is TGCGCCAGCAGCCAAGAAGCAGCCATGGGCGGCTACACCTTC. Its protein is CASSQEAAMGGYTF.